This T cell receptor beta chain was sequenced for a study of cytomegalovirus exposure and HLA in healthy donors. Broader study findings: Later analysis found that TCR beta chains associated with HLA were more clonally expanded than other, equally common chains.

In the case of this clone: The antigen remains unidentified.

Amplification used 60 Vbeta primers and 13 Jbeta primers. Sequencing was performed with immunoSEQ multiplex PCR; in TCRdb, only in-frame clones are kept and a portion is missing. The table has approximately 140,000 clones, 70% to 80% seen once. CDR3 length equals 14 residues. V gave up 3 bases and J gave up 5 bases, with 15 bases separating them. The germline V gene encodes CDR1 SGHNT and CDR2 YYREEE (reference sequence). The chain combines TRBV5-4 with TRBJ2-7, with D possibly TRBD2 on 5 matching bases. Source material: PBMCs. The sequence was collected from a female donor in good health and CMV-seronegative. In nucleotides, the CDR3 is TGTGCCAGCAGCTCGGACCCCCCGGAGGACGAGCAGTACTTC. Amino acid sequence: CASSSDPPEDEQYF.